This T cell receptor (beta chain) is from a study of blood T cells in healthy people across ages. The CDR3 is made up of 16 amino acids. The germline V and J ends were trimmed by 2 bases and 4 bases, with 14 bases remaining between them. Per germline, CDR1 LNHDA and CDR2 SQIVND (reference sequence). A J-beta primer mix and a sample-barcoded 5' primer were used in a second PCR of roughly 6 to 11 cycles. A single record per CDR3 protein comes from TCRdb applying MiXCR to the 5' RACE reads. Of hundreds of thousands of distinct CDR3 sequences detected, about 29% appear once; the ten largest clones hold 3% to 4%. In regard to this clonotype: Its antigen is undetermined.

Study-level points and caveats: Diversity was higher, and naive CD4+ cells more numerous, in long-lived donors than in aged donors.

This sample also belongs to another study, concerning T cells of mothers and their children. That work states: Nine systemically healthy Caucasian donors: three mothers, six children. Slightly higher but non-significant overlap marked related mother-child pairs versus unrelated pairs.

This clonotype was sampled from a boy between 2 and 10 years old in good health. The sample consisted of blood. The rearrangement uses TRBV19 and TRBJ2-2; D is unresolved. The CDR3 nucleotides are TGTGCCAGTAGTATAACGCTGCCTCCGTCCACCGGGGAGCTGTTTTTT. It translates to CASSITLPPSTGELFF.